This T cell receptor beta chain stems from a study of T cell responses to AZD1222 COVID-19 vaccine. This clone was seen just once. Clones were read by immunoSEQ multiplex PCR, and TCRdb kept only the in-frame ones, dropping some. The data hold under 200,000 clones, with about 91% observed a single time. The CDR3 totals 14 residues. V was pared by 5 bases and J by 3 bases, with 13 bases between. CDR1 and CDR2 from the germline V gene are SGHNT and YENEEA. Sequencing used peripheral blood, obtained on day 0 of MenACWY control vaccination. The chain couples TRBV11-3 to TRBJ2-5; a possible D gene is TRBD1 (6 bases). This receptor was taken from an adult in good health. CDR3 loop: CASSAGQWEETQYF. In DNA form, the CDR3 reads TGTGCCAGCAGCGCTGGACAGTGGGAAGAGACCCAGTACTTC.